The 21 T cell receptor beta chains below were found in one sample sequenced in a study of high-grade serous ovarian cancer treatment subgroups. The tumor samples were collected prior to definitive surgery or chemotherapy. Data came from immunoSEQ multiplex PCR; TCRdb stores just in-frame clones and leaves some out. The sample holds 30,000 or so clones, around 84% seen once. Material: tumor tissue. The receptors stem from a human donor with high-grade serous ovarian cancer.

The rearrangement joins TRBV29-1 to TRBJ2-3; D is perhaps TRBD2 (6 bases). Germline V gene sequence: CDR1 SQVTM, CDR2 ANQGSEA. Trimming stripped 4 bases from V and 1 base from J, with 12 bases between. The CDR3 is 14 residues long. The DNA of the CDR3 is TGCAGCGTTGTCGGGGGTAGGCGCACAGATACGCAGTATTTT. This encodes CSVVGGRRTDTQYF.

The chain is built from TRBV10-3 and TRBJ2-1; maybe TRBD2 (5 bases). The V end was cut by 7 bases, the J end by 7 bases, with 14 bases between. The CDR3 sequence is 13 residues long. CDR1 and CDR2 from the germline V gene are ENHRY and SYGVKD. The CDR3 here is CAIKLPEGNEQFF. The DNA for the CDR3 is TGTGCCATCAAACTACCCGAGGGTAATGAGCAGTTCTTC.

The rearrangement joins TRBV7-9 to TRBJ2-1; the match to TRBD1 covers 8 bases. This CDR3 has 14 amino acids. V trimming: 1 base; J trimming: 7 bases; junction bases outside the gene matches: 3. The germline gives CDR1 SEHNR, CDR2 FQNEAQ (reference sequence). The CDR3 DNA is TGTGCCAGCAGCTTAGGGACAGGGTGGAATGAGCAGTTCTTC. Encoded protein: CASSLGTGWNEQFF.

In this sample, this clone turned up once. CDR3 protein: CASSQQREGRNEQFF. DNA of the CDR3: TGCGCCAGCAGCCAACAACGGGAGGGCCGGAATGAGCAGTTCTTC. The chain combines TRBV4-1 with TRBJ2-1; 8 bases fit TRBD2. This CDR3 comprises 15 residues. V trimming: 2 bases; J trimming: 7 bases; junction bases outside the gene matches: 7. Germline CDR1 reads MGHRA; CDR2 reads YSYEKL.

The rearrangement links TRBV27 to TRBJ2-5; D gene uncertain. The length of the CDR3 is 16 residues. CDR1 and CDR2 from the germline V gene are MNHEY and SMNVEV (reference sequence). Between the trimmed V and J ends, which lost 6 bases and 1 base, there was a span of 18 bases. CDR3 region: CASSRHRPTTQETQYF. The CDR3 DNA reads TGTGCCAGCAGCCGCCATCGCCCGACCACCCAAGAGACCCAGTACTTC.

The rearrangement links TRBV5-4 to TRBJ2-5, with TRBD2 matching over 16 bases. The CDR3 totals 18 residues. Looked up from germline, CDR1 is SGHNT and CDR2 is YYREEE (reference sequence). After removal of 0 bases from V and 5 bases from J, the junction contained 7 bases not matched to a gene. The CDR3 nucleotides are TGTGCCAGCAGCTTGGAGGGACTAGCGGGAGGGCAGGGGGAGACCCAGTACTTC. Protein sequence: CASSLEGLAGGQGETQYF.

The chain uses TRBV15 and TRBJ1-5; 12 bases are shared with TRBD1. The CDR3 runs 15 residues. The germline V gene has CDR1 LNHNV and CDR2 YYDKDF (reference sequence). With 3 bases clipped from V and 6 bases from J, the junction kept 3 bases outside the gene matches. CDR3 amino acids: CATSRGQGAGQPQHF. CDR3 sequence (DNA): TGTGCCACCAGCAGGGGACAGGGGGCTGGTCAGCCCCAGCATTTT.

The gene calls are TRBV10-1 and TRBJ1-3; no clear D. This CDR3 has 10 amino acids. The germline gives CDR1 WNHNN, CDR2 SYGVQD (reference sequence). V lost 8 bases and J 9 bases, leaving 8 bases between the germline ends. DNA for the CDR3: TGCGCCAGCGTCTATTCCACCATATATTTT. This sequence encodes CASVYSTIYF.

This chain joins TRBV10-3 and TRBJ1-2; the match to TRBD1 covers 8 bases. V shed 8 bases, J shed 4 bases, and the junction held 9 bases outside the gene matches. The CDR3 sequence is 14 residues long. Germline assignment: CDR1 ENHRY and CDR2 SYGVKD. The CDR3 sequence: CAISDRVISYGYTF. As DNA, the CDR3 is TGTGCCATCTCGGACAGGGTGATTTCCTATGGCTACACCTTC.

This clone came up once. The chain uses TRBV13 and TRBJ2-7; 7 bases align to TRBD2. CDR3 length: 15 amino acids. The V and J ends lost 5 bases and 6 bases, in that order; junction bases with no gene match: 13. Germline values: CDR1 PRHDT, CDR2 FYEKMQ (reference sequence). As DNA, the CDR3 is TGTGCCAGCAGCCGGGGTAGGGAGGGCCTAAGCGAGCAGTACTTC. This codes for CASSRGREGLSEQYF.

The table lists this clone with a count of one. This sequence joins TRBV30 and TRBJ2-1; TRBD2 matches 8 bases. The germline CDR1 and CDR2 sequences are GTSNPN and SVGIG (reference sequence). V trimming: 0 bases; J trimming: 4 bases; junction bases outside the gene matches: 5. The CDR3 is made up of 15 amino acids. CDR3 sequence reads: CAWSVPAGAYNEQFF. The CDR3 DNA sequence: TGTGCCTGGAGTGTACCAGCGGGAGCTTACAATGAGCAGTTCTTC.

This clone was picked up a small number of times. The chain is built from TRBV9 and TRBJ1-1; D gene unclear. The V gene lost 0 bases and the J gene lost 3 bases, with 12 bases spanning the gap. The V gene's germline CDR1 is SGDLS and CDR2 YYNGEE. This CDR3 has 15 residues. This CDR3 reads CASSVVPGEDTEAFF. CDR3 nucleotide sequence: TGTGCCAGCAGCGTAGTTCCGGGAGAGGACACTGAAGCTTTCTTT.

The CDR3 nucleotides read TGTGCCAGCAGTTACGGTACTAGCGACGTTGCAGATACGCAGTATTTT. It yields the protein CASSYGTSDVADTQYF. The rearrangement uses TRBV6-5 and TRBJ2-3, with TRBD2 matching 7 bases. V shed 2 bases and J 4 bases; nucleotides not matched to a gene: 9. Germline loops: CDR1 MNHEY, CDR2 SVGAGI. The CDR3 runs to 16 residues.

The V call is TRBV5-1, the J call TRBJ1-5; 8 nucleotides match TRBD1. The CDR3 has 15 residues. The germline gives CDR1 SGHRS, CDR2 YFSETQ. V shed 0 bases, J shed 7 bases, and the junction held 6 bases outside the gene matches. This CDR3 is CASSLGQGAYQPQHF. The CDR3 DNA reads as TGCGCCAGCAGCTTGGGGCAGGGGGCTTACCAGCCCCAGCATTTT.

A single count supports this clone. V is TRBV18 and J is TRBJ1-5; a weak D match, TRBD1 (5 bases). The CDR3 is 15 amino acids. Germline V lookup: CDR1 KGHSH, CDR2 LQKENI. The ends were cut back, 5 bases at V and 3 bases at J, with 14 bases in the middle. The CDR3 here is CASSYRQGANQPQHF. The CDR3 region has the DNA TGTGCCAGCTCATACCGTCAGGGAGCCAATCAGCCCCAGCATTTT.

This clone was observed a single time. The V and J genes are TRBV14 and TRBJ2-2, with no clear D. The CDR3 is 14 residues long. Deletions cut 7 bases from V and 0 bases from J, with 9 bases between. Germline V gene sequence: CDR1 SGHDN, CDR2 FVKESK. CDR3 sequence: CASKAFSNTGELFF. Here the CDR3 DNA reads TGTGCCAGCAAGGCATTTTCGAACACCGGGGAGCTGTTTTTT.

The chain is built from TRBV9 and TRBJ2-3, with TRBD1 as a possible D gene (5 bases). The CDR3 is made up of 14 amino acids. Germline V lookup: CDR1 SGDLS, CDR2 YYNGEE. Trimming removed 5 bases at V and 3 bases at J, with 13 bases between. The CDR3 DNA reads as TGTGCCAGCAGTCTTAATCCAGGGACAGATACGCAGTATTTT. It specifies CASSLNPGTDTQYF.

The rearrangement uses TRBV18 and TRBJ1-4; tentative D call: TRBD1 (6 bases). V dropped 6 bases and J dropped 0 bases, with 17 bases sitting between them. The CDR3 is 17 residues long. In germline, CDR1 is KGHSH, CDR2 LQKENI. DNA of the CDR3: TGTGCCAGCTCGGAAGGGACATCAAGAGCAACTAATGAAAAACTGTTTTTT. Residues: CASSEGTSRATNEKLFF.

V is TRBV27 and J is TRBJ1-4; the match to TRBD1 covers 9 bases. After removal of 5 bases from V and 7 bases from J, the junction contained 8 bases not matched to a gene. Germline V gene sequence: CDR1 MNHEY, CDR2 SMNVEV (reference sequence). The CDR3 runs to 15 residues. The CDR3, as DNA: TGTGCCAGCAGTGTCGCCGGACAGGGGTCTGAAAAACTGTTTTTT. This sequence encodes CASSVAGQGSEKLFF.

This clone has a handful of counts. V and J are TRBV30 and TRBJ1-1; D uncertain. This CDR3 spans 14 amino acids. The V and J ends lost 0 bases and 7 bases respectively, with 15 bases between them. Germline loops: CDR1 GTSNPN, CDR2 SVGIG (reference sequence). The CDR3 loop is CAWSVLQYSYEAFF. DNA of the CDR3: TGTGCCTGGAGTGTACTTCAGTACTCATATGAAGCTTTCTTT.

J is TRBJ2-1 and V is TRBV7-2; 15 bases match TRBD2. Germline assignment: CDR1 SGHTA and CDR2 FQGNSA. The junction had 2 bases not matched to a gene; V was cut back by 1 base and J by 7 bases. CDR3 size: 16 residues. The CDR3 reads CASSLDGTSGRNEQFF. For the CDR3, the DNA is TGTGCCAGCAGCTTAGATGGGACTAGCGGGAGGAATGAGCAGTTCTTC.